The clone carrying this TCR beta chain showed up just once. Its antigen is not identified. Germline V gives CDR1 KGHDR, CDR2 SFDVKD. V was pared by 2 bases and J by 8 bases, with 11 bases between. The CDR3 spans 13 residues. RNA transcripts gave rise to amplified TCR beta CDR3 regions. During a first-round RT-PCR of the TCR CDR3, the HTBI primer set was used. Each CDR3 protein gets one entry after TCRdb re-called the multiplex PCR reads with MiXCR. There are 490,000 or so distinct CDR3 sequences in the sample; about 20% occur only once, and less than 55% lies in the top ten. The sample belongs to a study of T cells in Graves' hyperthyroidism and ophthalmopathy. Whole-study findings and limits: Most expanded thyroid clonotypes above 0.001 recurred in blood. Ophthalmopathy prediction by the model preceded onset by a median about 6 months.

The study left out patients who had uncontrolled infection, other autoimmune disease, pregnancy or lactation. This receptor was identified in a man aged 40-55 years with Graves' ophthalmopathy. The chain recombines TRBV24-1 with TRBJ1-2; D ambiguous. Sequenced material: blood. CDR3 sequence: CATSDSSGGGYTF. The CDR3 DNA is TGTGCCACCAGTGATTCCTCGGGTGGGGGCTACACCTTC.